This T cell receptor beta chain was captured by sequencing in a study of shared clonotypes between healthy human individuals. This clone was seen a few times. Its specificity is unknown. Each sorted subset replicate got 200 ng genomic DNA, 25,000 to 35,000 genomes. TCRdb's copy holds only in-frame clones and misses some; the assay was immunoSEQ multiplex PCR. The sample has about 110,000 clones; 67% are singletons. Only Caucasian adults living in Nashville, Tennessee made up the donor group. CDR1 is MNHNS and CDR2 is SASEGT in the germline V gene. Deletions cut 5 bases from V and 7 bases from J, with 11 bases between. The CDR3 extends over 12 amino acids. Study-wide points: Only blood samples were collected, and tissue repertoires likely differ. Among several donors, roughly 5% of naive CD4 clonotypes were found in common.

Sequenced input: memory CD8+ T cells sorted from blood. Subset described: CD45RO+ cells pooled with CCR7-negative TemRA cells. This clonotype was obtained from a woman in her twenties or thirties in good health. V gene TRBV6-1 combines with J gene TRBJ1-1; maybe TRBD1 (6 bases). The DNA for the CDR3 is TGTGCCAGCAGTCAGGGGATGGGTGAAGCTTTCTTT. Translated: CASSQGMGEAFF.